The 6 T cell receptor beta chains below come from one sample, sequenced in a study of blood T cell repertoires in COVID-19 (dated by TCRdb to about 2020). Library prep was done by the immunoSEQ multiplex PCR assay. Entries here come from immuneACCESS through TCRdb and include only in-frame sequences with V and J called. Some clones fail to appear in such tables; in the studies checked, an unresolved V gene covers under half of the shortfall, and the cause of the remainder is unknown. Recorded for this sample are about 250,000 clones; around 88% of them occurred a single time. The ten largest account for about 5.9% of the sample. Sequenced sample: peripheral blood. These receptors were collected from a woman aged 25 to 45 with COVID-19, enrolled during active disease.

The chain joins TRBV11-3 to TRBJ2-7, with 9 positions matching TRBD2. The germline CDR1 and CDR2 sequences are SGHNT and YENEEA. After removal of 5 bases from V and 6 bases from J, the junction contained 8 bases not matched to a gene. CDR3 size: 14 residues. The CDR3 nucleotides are TGTGCCAGCAGCCCCCGGACTAGCGCCTCCGAGCAGTACGTC. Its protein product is CASSPRTSASEQYV.

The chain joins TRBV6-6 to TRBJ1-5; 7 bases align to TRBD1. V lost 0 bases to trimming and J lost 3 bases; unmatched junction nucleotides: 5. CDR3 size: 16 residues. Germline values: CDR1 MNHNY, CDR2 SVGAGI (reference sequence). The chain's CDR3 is CASSYSDRDHNQPQHF. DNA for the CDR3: TGTGCCAGCAGTTACTCCGACAGGGACCACAATCAGCCCCAGCATTTT.

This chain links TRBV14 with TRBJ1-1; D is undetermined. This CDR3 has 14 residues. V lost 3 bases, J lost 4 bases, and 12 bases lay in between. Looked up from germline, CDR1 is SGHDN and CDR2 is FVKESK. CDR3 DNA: TGTGCCAGCAGCCAGAAACGGTCGGGCACTGAAGCTTTCTTT. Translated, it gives CASSQKRSGTEAFF.

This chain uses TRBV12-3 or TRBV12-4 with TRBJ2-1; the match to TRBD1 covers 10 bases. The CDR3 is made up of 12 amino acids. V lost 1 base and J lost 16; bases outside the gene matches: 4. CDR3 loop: CASSLDWTGGFF. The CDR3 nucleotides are TGTGCCAGCAGTTTAGATTGGACAGGGGGATTCTTC.

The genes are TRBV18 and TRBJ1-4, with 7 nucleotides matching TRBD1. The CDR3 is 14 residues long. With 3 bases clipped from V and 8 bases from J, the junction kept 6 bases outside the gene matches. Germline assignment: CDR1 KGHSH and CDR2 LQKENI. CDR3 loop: CASSPRGQEEKLFF. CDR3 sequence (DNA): TGTGCCAGCTCACCGAGGGGGCAGGAGGAAAAACTGTTTTTT.

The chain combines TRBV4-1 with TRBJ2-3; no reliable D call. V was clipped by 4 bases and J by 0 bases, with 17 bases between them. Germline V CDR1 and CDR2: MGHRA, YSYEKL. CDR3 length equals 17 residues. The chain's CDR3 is CASSLRHSLSSTDTQYF. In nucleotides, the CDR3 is TGCGCCAGCAGCCTTCGACACTCTTTATCTAGCACAGATACGCAGTATTTT.